The 3 T cell receptor beta chains in this list originate from one sample, sequenced in a study of shared clonotypes between healthy human individuals. Sequencing was performed with immunoSEQ multiplex PCR; in TCRdb, only in-frame clones are kept and a portion is missing. The sample shows under 2,500,000 clones, 95% of them seen only once. Sequenced sample: naive CD4+ T cells sorted from blood. Sample subset: CD45RA+ positively selected. These receptors were obtained from a young man in good health.

The chain links TRBV5-4 to TRBJ2-2; 8 bases map to TRBD1. J gave up 4 bases and V 4 bases, and 9 bases lay outside the gene matches. CDR3 size: 16 residues. From germline, CDR1 is SGHNT and CDR2 YYREEE (reference sequence). CDR3 in DNA: TGTGCCAGCAGCGCAGGACAGGGACGGGGCACCGGGGAGCTGTTTTTT. Protein product: CASSAGQGRGTGELFF.

As regards this clone: At the DNA level, this CDR3 is encoded by other sequences in the same sample as well. The J gene is TRBJ1-3, the V gene TRBV4-1; no definite D call. Germline V gene lookup returns CDR1 MGHRA and CDR2 YSYEKL. The CDR3 runs 15 residues. Deletions cut 6 bases from V and 0 bases from J, with 12 bases between. DNA for the CDR3: TGCGCCAGCAGTCTTGACCGGTACTCTGGAAACACCATATATTTT. It translates to CASSLDRYSGNTIYF.

The chain is built from TRBV5-1 and TRBJ2-7, with D maybe TRBD2 (6 bases). Trimming removed 2 bases from V and 2 bases from J, with 20 bases in between. There are 17 residues in the CDR3. Germline V gives CDR1 SGHRS, CDR2 YFSETQ. CDR3 in amino acids: CASSFHRESRLPYEQYF. CDR3 nucleotides: TGCGCCAGCAGCTTCCACCGGGAGTCCCGGTTACCCTACGAGCAGTACTTC. Using reference TRBV5-1 and TRBJ2-7 for the parts outside the CDR3, the full variable domain is KAGVTQTPRYLIKTRGQQVTLSCSPISGHRSVSWYQQTPGQGLQFLFEYFSETQRNKGNFPGRFSGRQFSNSRSEMNVSTLELGDSALYLCASSFHRESRLPYEQYFGPGTRLTVT.